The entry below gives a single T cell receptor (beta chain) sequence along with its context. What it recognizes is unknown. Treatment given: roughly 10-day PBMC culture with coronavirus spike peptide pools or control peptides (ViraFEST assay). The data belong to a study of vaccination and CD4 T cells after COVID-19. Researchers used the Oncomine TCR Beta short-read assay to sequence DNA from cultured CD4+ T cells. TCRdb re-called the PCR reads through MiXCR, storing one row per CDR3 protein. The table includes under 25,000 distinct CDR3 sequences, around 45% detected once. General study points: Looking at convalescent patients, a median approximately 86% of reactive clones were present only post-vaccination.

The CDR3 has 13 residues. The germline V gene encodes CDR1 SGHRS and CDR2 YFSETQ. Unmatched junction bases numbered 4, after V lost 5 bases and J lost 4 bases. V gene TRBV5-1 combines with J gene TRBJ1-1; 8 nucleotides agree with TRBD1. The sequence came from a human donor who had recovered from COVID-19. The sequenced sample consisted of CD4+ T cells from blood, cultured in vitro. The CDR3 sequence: CASSPDRGTEAFF. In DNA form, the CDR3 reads TGCGCCAGCAGTCCCGACAGGGGCACTGAAGCTTTCTTT.